Presented here are 8 T cell receptor beta chains from one specimen sequenced in a study of T cell responses to AZD1222 COVID-19 vaccine. The assay was immunoSEQ multiplex PCR, and TCRdb's table has in-frame clones only and misses some. The table records 110,000 to 150,000 clones, 80% to 90% of them present only once. The sequencing used peripheral blood, collected on day 0 of AZD1222 vaccination. Receptors were obtained from an adult in good health.

This clone came up a few times. The chain is built from TRBV19 and TRBJ2-2; D gene unclear. V was cut by 3 bases and J by 1 base, with 6 bases left in between. The CDR3 totals 14 residues. CDR1 LNHDA and CDR2 SQIVND come from the germline V gene (reference sequence). The DNA of the CDR3 is TGTGCCAGTAGTATTACACGGAACACCGGGGAGCTGTTTTTT. Its translation is CASSITRNTGELFF.

This chain links TRBV9 with TRBJ2-2; a possible D gene is TRBD1 (6 bases). Germline V gene lookup returns CDR1 SGDLS and CDR2 YYNGEE. The CDR3 extends over 15 amino acids. Trimming took 0 bases from V and 1 from J, leaving 7 bases between them. The CDR3 DNA is TGTGCCAGCAGCGTAGCGGACAGGAACACCGGGGAGCTGTTTTTT. Its translation: CASSVADRNTGELFF.

CDR3 nucleotide sequence: TGTGCCAGTAGCGGTCAGCATCATGAAAAACTGTTTTTT. Translated: CASSGQHHEKLFF. The gene calls are TRBV19 and TRBJ1-4; D uncertain. Germline V gives CDR1 LNHDA, CDR2 SQIVND (reference sequence). V lost 6 bases and J lost 6, with 11 bases in between. The CDR3 totals 13 residues.

The rearrangement links TRBV19 to TRBJ2-3; D not resolved. The CDR3 runs 14 residues. Germline-derived CDR1 and CDR2 are LNHDA and SQIVND (reference sequence). Between the trimmed V and J ends, which lost 4 bases and 6 bases, there was a span of 14 bases. Here the CDR3 reads CASSTALALDTQYF. As DNA, the CDR3 is TGTGCCAGTAGTACGGCTCTGGCACTGGATACGCAGTATTTT.

J is TRBJ2-2 and V is TRBV10-1; 9 bases agree with TRBD2. Germline V gives CDR1 WNHNN, CDR2 SYGVQD (reference sequence). V dropped 3 bases and J dropped 6; count of bases not matched to a gene: 11. The CDR3 runs 17 residues. The CDR3 loop is CASSDLAGAKEAGELFF. Written as DNA, the CDR3 is TGCGCCAGCAGTGATTTAGCGGGAGCGAAAGAAGCCGGGGAGCTGTTTTTT.

The chain uses TRBV30 and TRBJ2-3, with D possibly matching TRBD2 (6 bases). Germline loops: CDR1 GTSNPN, CDR2 SVGIG (reference sequence). The CDR3 has 13 residues. The V and J ends lost 4 bases and 4 bases respectively, with 12 bases between them. The CDR3 DNA follows: TGTGCCTGGATCCGGGGGAGCGCAGATACGCAGTATTTT. Translation gives CAWIRGSADTQYF.

V gene TRBV5-1 combines with J gene TRBJ2-1, with D uncertain. V lost 4 bases and J lost 0, with 11 bases in between. This CDR3 has 15 amino acids. Germline lookup yields CDR1 SGHRS and CDR2 YFSETQ. CDR3 sequence: CASSTRTGSYNEQFF. CDR3 sequence (DNA): TGCGCCAGCAGCACCCGTACGGGCTCCTACAATGAGCAGTTCTTC.

CDR3 sequence: CASSVDGTHNYGYTF. CDR3 coding DNA: TGTGCCAGCAGCGTAGATGGGACACATAACTATGGCTACACCTTC. The genes are TRBV9 and TRBJ1-2, with a tentative D call TRBD1 (6 bases). CDR1 is SGDLS and CDR2 is YYNGEE in the germline V gene. The V end was cut by 0 bases, the J end by 1 base, with 10 bases between. The CDR3 has 15 residues.